This T cell receptor (beta chain) was sequenced for a study of blood T cell repertoires in COVID-19. At the level of the study: The origin of the acute and convalescent COVID-19 samples was the United States, Italy and Spain. The analysed material was cDNA or gDNA that came from T cells, B-cell-depleted T cells, or PBMCs.

As originally analysed: Researchers report that nucleated cell counts were estimated from reference gene primer amplification. Assay used: immunoSEQ multiplex PCR; TCRdb lists only in-frame clones, some missing. The D gene and trimming were derived from the DNA, and the V and J assignments and clone size from that table. The sample includes some 280,000 clones, approximately 91% of them seen just once. This CDR3 contains 13 residues. Germline assignment: CDR1 KGHSH and CDR2 LQKENI. Trimming took off 5 bases at V and 1 base at J, with 8 bases between the two ends. The TCR originated in an older woman with acute or convalescent COVID-19. The V gene is TRBV18, the J gene TRBJ1-1, with D perhaps TRBD1 (6 bases). Source material: peripheral blood. The CDR3 region has the DNA TGTGCCAGCTCAACAGGGCGGAACACTGAAGCTTTCTTT. Protein product: CASSTGRNTEAFF.